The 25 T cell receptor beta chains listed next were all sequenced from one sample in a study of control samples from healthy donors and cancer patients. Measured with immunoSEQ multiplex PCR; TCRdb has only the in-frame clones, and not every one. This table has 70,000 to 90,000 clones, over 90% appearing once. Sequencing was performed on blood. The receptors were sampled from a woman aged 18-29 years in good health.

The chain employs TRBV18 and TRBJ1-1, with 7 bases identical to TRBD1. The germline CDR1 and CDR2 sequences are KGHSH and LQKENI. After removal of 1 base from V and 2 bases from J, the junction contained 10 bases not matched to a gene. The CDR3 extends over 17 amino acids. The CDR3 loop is CASSPLPTGRENTEAFF. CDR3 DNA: TGTGCCAGCTCACCACTTCCGACAGGGAGGGAAAACACTGAAGCTTTCTTT.

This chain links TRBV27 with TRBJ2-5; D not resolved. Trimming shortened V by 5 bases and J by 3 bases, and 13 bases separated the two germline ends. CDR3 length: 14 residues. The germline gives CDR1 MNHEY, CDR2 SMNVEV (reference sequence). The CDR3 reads CASSPTSGEETQYF. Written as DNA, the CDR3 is TGTGCCAGCAGTCCAACTTCCGGCGAAGAGACCCAGTACTTC.

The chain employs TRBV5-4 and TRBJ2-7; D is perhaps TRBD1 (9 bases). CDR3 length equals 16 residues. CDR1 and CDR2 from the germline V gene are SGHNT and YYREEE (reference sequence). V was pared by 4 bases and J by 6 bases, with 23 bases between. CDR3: CASSPGGTGFFSEQYF. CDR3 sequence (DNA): TGTGCCAGCAGCCCGGGAGGGACAGGGTTTTTCAGCGAGCAGTACTTC.

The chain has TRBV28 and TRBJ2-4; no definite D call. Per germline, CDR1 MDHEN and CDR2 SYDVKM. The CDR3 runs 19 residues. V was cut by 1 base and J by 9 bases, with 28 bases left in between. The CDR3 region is CASSLFSPTWQLGAPIQYF. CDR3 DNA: TGTGCCAGCAGTTTATTTTCCCCGACGTGGCAACTCGGCGCGCCCATTCAGTACTTC.

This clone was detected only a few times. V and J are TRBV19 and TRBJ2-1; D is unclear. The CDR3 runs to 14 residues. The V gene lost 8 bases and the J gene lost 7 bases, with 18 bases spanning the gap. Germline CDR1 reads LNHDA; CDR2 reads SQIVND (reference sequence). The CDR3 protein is CASSVDLLRNEQFF. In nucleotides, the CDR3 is TGTGCCAGTTCCGTGGACCTTCTACGGAATGAGCAGTTCTTC.

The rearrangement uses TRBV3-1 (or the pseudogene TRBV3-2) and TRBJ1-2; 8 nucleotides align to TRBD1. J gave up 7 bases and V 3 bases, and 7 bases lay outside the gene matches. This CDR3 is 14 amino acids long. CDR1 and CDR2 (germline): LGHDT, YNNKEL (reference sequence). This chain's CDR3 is CASSHPGGASGYTF. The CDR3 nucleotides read TGTGCCAGCAGCCACCCAGGGGGCGCGAGTGGCTACACCTTC.

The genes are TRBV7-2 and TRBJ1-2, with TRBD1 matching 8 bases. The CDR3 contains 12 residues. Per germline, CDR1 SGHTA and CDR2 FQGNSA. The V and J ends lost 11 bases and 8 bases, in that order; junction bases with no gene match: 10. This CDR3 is CALGQGTDGYTF. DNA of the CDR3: TGTGCCTTAGGACAGGGTACCGACGGCTACACCTTC. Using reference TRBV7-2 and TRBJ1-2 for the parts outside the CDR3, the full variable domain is GAGVSQSPSNKVTEKGKDVELRCDPISGHTALYWYRQSLGQGLEFLIYFQGNSAPDKSGLPSDRFSAERTGGSVSTLTIQRTQQEDSAVYLCALGQGTDGYTFGSGTRLTVV.

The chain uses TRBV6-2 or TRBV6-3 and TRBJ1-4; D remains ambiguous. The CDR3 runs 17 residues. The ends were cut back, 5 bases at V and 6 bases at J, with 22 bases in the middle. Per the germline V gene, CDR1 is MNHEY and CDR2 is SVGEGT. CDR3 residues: CASSPQTGPLEDEKLFF. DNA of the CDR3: TGTGCCAGCAGTCCACAAACCGGACCACTAGAAGATGAAAAACTGTTTTTT.

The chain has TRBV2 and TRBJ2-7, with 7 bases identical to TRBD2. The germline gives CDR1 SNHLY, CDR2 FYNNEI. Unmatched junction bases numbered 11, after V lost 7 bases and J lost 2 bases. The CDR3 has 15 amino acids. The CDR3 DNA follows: TGTGCCAGCATAAGCGGGGACGGATACCCCTACGAGCAGTACTTC. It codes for CASISGDGYPYEQYF.

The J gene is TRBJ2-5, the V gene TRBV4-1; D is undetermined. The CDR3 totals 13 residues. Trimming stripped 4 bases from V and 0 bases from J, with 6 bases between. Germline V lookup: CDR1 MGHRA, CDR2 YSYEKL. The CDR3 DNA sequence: TGCGCCAGCAGCCTTGGGGACCAAGAGACCCAGTACTTC. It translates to CASSLGDQETQYF.

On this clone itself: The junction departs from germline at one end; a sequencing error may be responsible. In DNA, the CDR3 is TGCGCCAGCAGCACTTCGAGCAAAGATACGCAGTATTTT. Encoded protein: CASSTSSKDTQYF. This chain joins TRBV5-1 and TRBJ2-3; D remains ambiguous. The CDR3 loop spans 13 amino acids. Germline CDR1 and CDR2: SGHRS and YFSETQ.

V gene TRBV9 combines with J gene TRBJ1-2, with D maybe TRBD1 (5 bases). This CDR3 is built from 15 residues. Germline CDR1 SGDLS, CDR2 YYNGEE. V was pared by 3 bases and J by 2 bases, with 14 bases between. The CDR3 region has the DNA TGTGCCAGCAGCGCCCGGGGCCGTCTCAACTATGGCTACACCTTC. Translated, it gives CASSARGRLNYGYTF.

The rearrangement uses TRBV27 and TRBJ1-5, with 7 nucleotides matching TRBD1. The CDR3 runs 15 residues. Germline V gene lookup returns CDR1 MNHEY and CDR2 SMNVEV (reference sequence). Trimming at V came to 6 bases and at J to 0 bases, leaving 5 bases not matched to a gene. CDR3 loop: CASSVTGNSNQPQHF. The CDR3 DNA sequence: TGTGCCAGCAGCGTGACAGGGAATAGCAATCAGCCCCAGCATTTT.

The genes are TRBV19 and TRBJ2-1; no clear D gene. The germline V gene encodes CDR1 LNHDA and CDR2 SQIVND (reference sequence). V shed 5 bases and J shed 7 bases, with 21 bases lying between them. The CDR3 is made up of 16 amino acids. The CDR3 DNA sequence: TGTGCCAGTAGTCATTTAGCATGGGCCAACTCGAATGAGCAGTTCTTC. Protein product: CASSHLAWANSNEQFF.

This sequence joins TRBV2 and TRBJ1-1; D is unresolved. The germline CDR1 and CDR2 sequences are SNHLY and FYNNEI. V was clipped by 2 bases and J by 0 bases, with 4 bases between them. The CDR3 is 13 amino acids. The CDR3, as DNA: TGTGCCAGCAGTGAAACGGTGAACACTGAAGCTTTCTTT. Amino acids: CASSETVNTEAFF.

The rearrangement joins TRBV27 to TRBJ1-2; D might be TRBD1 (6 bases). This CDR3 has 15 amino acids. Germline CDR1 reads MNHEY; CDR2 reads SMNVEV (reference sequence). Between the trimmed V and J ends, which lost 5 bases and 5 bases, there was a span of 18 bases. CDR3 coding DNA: TGTGCCAGCAGTCCCTCCCCGGGGGGGGCATATGGCTACACCTTC. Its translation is CASSPSPGGAYGYTF.

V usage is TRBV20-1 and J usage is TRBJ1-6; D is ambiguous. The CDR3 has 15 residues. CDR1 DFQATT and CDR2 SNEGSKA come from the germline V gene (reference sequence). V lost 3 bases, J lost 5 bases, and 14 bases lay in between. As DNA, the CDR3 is TGCAGTGCTAGTATCGGCCAAGGGAATAATTCACCCCTCCACTTT. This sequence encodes CSASIGQGNNSPLHF.

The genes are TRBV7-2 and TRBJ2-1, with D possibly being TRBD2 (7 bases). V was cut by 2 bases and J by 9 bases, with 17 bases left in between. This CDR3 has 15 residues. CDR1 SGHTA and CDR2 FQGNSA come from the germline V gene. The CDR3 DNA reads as TGTGCCAGCAGCTTATTCACGAGAGGGGGGGGTGAGCAGTTCTTC. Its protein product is CASSLFTRGGGEQFF.

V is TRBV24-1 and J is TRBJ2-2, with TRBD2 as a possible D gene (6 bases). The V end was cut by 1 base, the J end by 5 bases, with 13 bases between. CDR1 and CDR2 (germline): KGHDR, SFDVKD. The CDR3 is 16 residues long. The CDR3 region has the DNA TGTGCCACCAGTGATTTTCTTCCCGGGGGTACCGGGGAGCTGTTTTTT. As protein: CATSDFLPGGTGELFF.

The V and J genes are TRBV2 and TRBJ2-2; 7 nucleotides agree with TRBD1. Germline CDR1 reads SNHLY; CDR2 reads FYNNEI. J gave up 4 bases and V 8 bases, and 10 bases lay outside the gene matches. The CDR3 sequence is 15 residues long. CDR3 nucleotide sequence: TGTGCCAGCTGCGACAGGGCCTTAGGCACCGGGGAGCTGTTTTTT. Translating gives CASCDRALGTGELFF.

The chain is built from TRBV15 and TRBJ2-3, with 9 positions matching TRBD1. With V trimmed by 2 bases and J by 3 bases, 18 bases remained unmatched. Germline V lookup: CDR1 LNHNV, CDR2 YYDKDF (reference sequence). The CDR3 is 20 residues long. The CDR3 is CATSRPRGQGSFGKTDTQYF. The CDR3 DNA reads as TGTGCCACCAGCAGACCCCGGGGACAGGGTAGTTTTGGAAAAACAGATACGCAGTATTTT.

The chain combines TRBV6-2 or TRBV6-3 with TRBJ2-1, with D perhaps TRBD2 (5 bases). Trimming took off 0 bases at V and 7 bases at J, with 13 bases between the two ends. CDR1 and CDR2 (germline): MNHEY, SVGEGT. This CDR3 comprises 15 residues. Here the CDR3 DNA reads TGTGCCAGCAGTTACTCCGGACTTTTAGGGAATGAGCAGTTCTTC. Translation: CASSYSGLLGNEQFF.

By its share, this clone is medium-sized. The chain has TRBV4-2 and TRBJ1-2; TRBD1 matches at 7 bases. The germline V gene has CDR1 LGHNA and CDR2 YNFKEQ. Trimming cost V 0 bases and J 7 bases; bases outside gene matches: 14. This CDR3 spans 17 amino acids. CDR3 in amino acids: CASSQDPDYQGGSGYTF. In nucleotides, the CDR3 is TGTGCCAGCAGCCAAGACCCAGACTATCAGGGGGGGAGTGGCTACACCTTC.

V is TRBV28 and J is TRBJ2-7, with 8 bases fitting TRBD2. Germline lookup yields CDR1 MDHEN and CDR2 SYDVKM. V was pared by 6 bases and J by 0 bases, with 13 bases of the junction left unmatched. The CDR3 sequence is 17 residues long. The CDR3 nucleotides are TGTGCCAGCAGATATCTTCCGGGCGCGGGGGGCTCCTACGAGCAGTACTTC. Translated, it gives CASRYLPGAGGSYEQYF. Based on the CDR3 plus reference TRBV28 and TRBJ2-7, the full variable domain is DVKVTQSSRYLVKRTGEKVFLECVQDMDHENMFWYRQDPGLGLRLIYFSYDVKMKEKGDIPEGYSVSREKKERFSLILESASTNQTSMYLCASRYLPGAGGSYEQYFGPGTRLTVT.

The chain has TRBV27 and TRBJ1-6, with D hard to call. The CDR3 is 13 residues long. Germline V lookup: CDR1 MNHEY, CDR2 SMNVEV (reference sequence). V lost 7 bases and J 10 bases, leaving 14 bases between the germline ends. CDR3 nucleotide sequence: TGTGCCAGCATGGCGAGTACGTTATCACCCCTCCACTTT. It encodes CASMASTLSPLHF.